This T cell receptor beta chain was observed in a study of T-cell reconstitution after alpha-beta-depleted transplantation in children. The authors prepared the TCRbeta library with unique molecular identifiers. TCRdb processed the PCR reads anew with MiXCR; each CDR3 protein has one entry. The data show a few hundred thousand distinct CDR3 sequences, roughly an eighth seen once. The CDR3 has 14 amino acids. The junction had 4 bases not matched to a gene; V was cut back by 1 base and J by 7 bases. The V gene's germline CDR1 is MNHNS and CDR2 SASEGT. This clonotype was seen a handful of times. The sample consisted of PBMCs from the stem cell graft donor, taken from the stem cell graft. The genes are TRBV6-1 and TRBJ2-5, with 9 bases lining up with TRBD2. The sequence was collected from a human donor who donated a stem cell graft to a child with combined immunodeficiency. Here the CDR3 reads CASSEVAGAGTQYF. CDR3 in DNA: TGTGCCAGCAGTGAAGTAGCGGGGGCCGGGACCCAGTACTTC.